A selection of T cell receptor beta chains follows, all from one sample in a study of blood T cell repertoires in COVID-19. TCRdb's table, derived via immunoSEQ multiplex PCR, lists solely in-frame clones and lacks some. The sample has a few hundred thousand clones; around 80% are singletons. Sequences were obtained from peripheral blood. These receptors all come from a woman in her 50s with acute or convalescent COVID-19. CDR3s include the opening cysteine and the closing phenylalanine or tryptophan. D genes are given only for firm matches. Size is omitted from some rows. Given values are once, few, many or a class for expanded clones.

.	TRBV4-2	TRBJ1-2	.	TGTGCCAGCAGCCAAGGGTTCGCGGGGGATGGCTATGGCTACACCTTC	CASSQGFAGDGYGYTF
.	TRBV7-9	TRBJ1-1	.	TGTGCCAGCAGCTACGGGGATTCAAGTAAAGCTTTCTTT	CASSYGDSSKAFF
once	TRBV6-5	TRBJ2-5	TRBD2	TGTGCCATCGGGAGGGAAGAGACCCAGTACTTC	CAIGREETQYF
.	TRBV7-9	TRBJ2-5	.	TGTGCCAGCAGCTCGAATGGCCTCATACAAGAGACCCAGTACTTC	CASSSNGLIQETQYF
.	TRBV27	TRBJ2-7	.	TGTGCCAGCAGTTTACCCGGTGGCTACGAGCAGTACTTC	CASSLPGGYEQYF
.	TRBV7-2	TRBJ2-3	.	TGTGCCAGCAGCTTATCCCTCTTTAGCACAGATACGCAGTATTTT	CASSLSLFSTDTQYF
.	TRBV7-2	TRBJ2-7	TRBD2	TGTGCCAGCAGCCGTGACTCAGGCGGGAGGATGTACGAGCAGTACTTC	CASSRDSGGRMYEQYF
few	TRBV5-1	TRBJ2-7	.	TGCGCCAGCAGCTCGGCCTACGAGCAGTACTTC	CASSSAYEQYF
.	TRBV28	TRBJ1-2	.	TGTGCCAGCGGGGAACGGGAGGGCTACACCTTC	CASGEREGYTF
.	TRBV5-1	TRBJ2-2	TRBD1	TGCGCCAGCAGCACCGAACCGACAGGGGCGAACACCGGGGAGCTGTTTTTT	CASSTEPTGANTGELFF
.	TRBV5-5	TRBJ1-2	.	TGTGCCAGCAGCTTGGGTGACCCGGGTGGCTACACCTTC	CASSLGDPGGYTF
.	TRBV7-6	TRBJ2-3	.	TGTGCCAGCAGCATGGGAATAGCGTCCTTTGTCGATACGCAGTATTTT	CASSMGIASFVDTQYF
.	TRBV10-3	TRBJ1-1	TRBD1	TGTGCCATCAGTCCTGGACAGGGAGGGACTGAAGCTTTCTTT	CAISPGQGGTEAFF
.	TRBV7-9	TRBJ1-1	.	TGTGCCAGCAGCTCCAGGGAGGGGGAGTTGACTGAAGCTTTCTTT	CASSSREGELTEAFF
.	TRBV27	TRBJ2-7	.	TGTGCCAGCAGGACTAACTCCTACGAGCAGTACTTC	CASRTNSYEQYF
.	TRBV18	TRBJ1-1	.	TGTGCCAGCTCACTAAGCGTCCGAGGATGGACTGAAGCTTTCTTT	CASSLSVRGWTEAFF
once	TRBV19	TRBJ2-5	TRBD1	TGTGCCAGTAGTGAACCGGGACAGGGGAAGGAGACCCAGTACTTC	CASSEPGQGKETQYF
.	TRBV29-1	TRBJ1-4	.	TGCAGCGTTGAAGGGTCCGGGAATGAAAAACTGTTTTTT	CSVEGSGNEKLFF
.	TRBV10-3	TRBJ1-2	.	TGTGCCATCAGTGAGTTATCGAGGGCGCCGGACTATGGCTACACCTTC	CAISELSRAPDYGYTF
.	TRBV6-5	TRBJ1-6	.	TGTGCCAGCAGGCAAACAGTTAACCGGTCACCCCTCCACTTT	CASRQTVNRSPLHF
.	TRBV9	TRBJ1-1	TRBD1	TGTGCCAGCAGCGTAGGGACAGGGCGGGGCACTGAAGCTTTCTTT	CASSVGTGRGTEAFF
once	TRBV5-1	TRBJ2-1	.	TGCGCCAGCAGCCATCCCGGGGACAACAATGAGCAGTTCTTC	CASSHPGDNNEQFF
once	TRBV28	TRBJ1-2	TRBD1	TGTGCCAGCAGTTTACCAGGGGGCGCTTATGGCTACACCTTC	CASSLPGGAYGYTF
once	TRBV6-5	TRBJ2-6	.	TGTGCCAGCAGGGCAGGGTTCTCTGGGGCCAACGTCCTGACTTTC	CASRAGFSGANVLTF
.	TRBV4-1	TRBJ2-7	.	TGCGCCAGCAGCCAAGTTAGAGGTGTCCACGAGCAGTACTTC	CASSQVRGVHEQYF
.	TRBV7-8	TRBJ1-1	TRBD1	TGTGCCAGCAGACGGGACAGGGAGAGTGGCACTGAAGCTTTCTTT	CASRRDRESGTEAFF
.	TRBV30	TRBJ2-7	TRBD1	TGTGCCTGGACCCGGACAGGGAAGGGTGACGAGCAGTACTTC	CAWTRTGKGDEQYF
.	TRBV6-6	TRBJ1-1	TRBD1	TGTGCCAGCAGTTACCCCAGGACAGGCCAGAACACTGAAGCTTTCTTT	CASSYPRTGQNTEAFF
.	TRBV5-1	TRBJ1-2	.	TGCGCCAGCAGCCCCGGGACACGAGATGGCTACACCTTC	CASSPGTRDGYTF
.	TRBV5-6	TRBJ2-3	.	TGTGCCAGCAGCTTGGAGGGGCGTTGGTATCACGCGCAGTATTTT	CASSLEGRWYHAQYF
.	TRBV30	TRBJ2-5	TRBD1	TGTGCCTCCCACGGGGACAGTCAAGAGACCCAGTACTTC	CASHGDSQETQYF
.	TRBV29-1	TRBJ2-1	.	TGCAGCGTTGAAGGGTTGGATCGTCTAGCTAGGTACAATGAGCAGTTCTTC	CSVEGLDRLARYNEQFF
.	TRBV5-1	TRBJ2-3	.	TGCGCCAGCAGCTTGTCACCGGGGACAGATACGCAGTATTTT	CASSLSPGTDTQYF
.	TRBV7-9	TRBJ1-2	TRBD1	TGTGCCAGCAGCTTAGCCGGGACAGGCTATGGCTACACCTTC	CASSLAGTGYGYTF
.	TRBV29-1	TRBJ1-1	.	TGCAGCGTCGGGCCGGAGGCCTCCCGAGGGACTGAAGCTTTCTTT	CSVGPEASRGTEAFF
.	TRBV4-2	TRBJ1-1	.	TGTGCCAGCAGCCAAAGGTGGGCGAACACTGAAGCTTTCTTT	CASSQRWANTEAFF
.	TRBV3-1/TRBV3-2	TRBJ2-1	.	TGTGCCAGCAGCCACTCCAGCGGAGACGTCTACGGTGAGCAGTTCTTC	CASSHSSGDVYGEQFF
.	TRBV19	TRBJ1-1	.	TGTGCCAGTAGTAACAGGGAAAGGACTGAAGCTTTCTTT	CASSNRERTEAFF
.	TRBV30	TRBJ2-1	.	TGTGCCTGGAGCAGGGGCTATGAGCAGTTCTTC	CAWSRGYEQFF
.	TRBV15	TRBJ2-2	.	TGTGCCACCAGCAGACCATACCGGGAGACAGGGACCGGGGAGCTGTTTTTT	CATSRPYRETGTGELFF